These T cell receptor beta chains were read from a single sample in a study of blood T cell repertoires in COVID-19. Libraries were prepared by immunoSEQ multiplex PCR; TCRdb keeps only in-frame clonotypes and omits some of them. The sample includes about 300,000 clones, about 90% of them seen just once. Sequencing was done on a sample of PBMCs or T cells enriched from blood (not recorded which). The receptors here all came from a woman aged 25 to 39 who had recovered from COVID-19. Each CDR3 is given with its conserved first and last residue. Each record gives: clone size, V gene, D gene, J gene, CDR3 protein, CDR3 DNA. The D gene is left open where the match is weak. A row's size may be missing; if present it is once, few, many or a size class.

.	TRBV18	.	TRBJ2-5	CASSPSETGNYQETQYF	TGTGCCAGCTCACCTTCAGAGACAGGCAATTATCAAGAGACCCAGTACTTC
few	TRBV12-3/TRBV12-4	.	TRBJ1-1	CASSLGPEAFF	TGTGCCAGCAGTTTAGGGCCTGAAGCTTTCTTT
.	TRBV19	.	TRBJ1-2	CASSGPGMSYGYTF	TGTGCCAGTAGTGGGCCCGGGATGAGTTATGGCTACACCTTC
.	TRBV24-1	TRBD1	TRBJ2-2	CATSDRTGGISGELFF	TGTGCCACCAGTGACCGGACAGGGGGCATATCCGGGGAGCTGTTTTTT
.	TRBV27	TRBD1	TRBJ1-6	CASSTRDRANSPLHF	TGTGCCAGCAGTACGCGGGACAGGGCTAATTCACCCCTCCACTTT
.	TRBV6-5	TRBD1	TRBJ1-3	CASRLEQGRGNTIYF	TGTGCCAGCAGACTCGAACAGGGGCGAGGAAACACCATATATTTT
once	TRBV7-3	TRBD2	TRBJ2-3	CASSNLAGGGTDTQYF	TGTGCCAGCAGCAACCTAGCGGGGGGAGGCACAGATACGCAGTATTTT
.	TRBV19	.	TRBJ1-5	CASSAFVGQPQHF	TGTGCCAGTAGTGCATTTGTCGGGCAGCCCCAGCATTTT
.	TRBV15	TRBD2	TRBJ2-1	CATSRWGGSYNEQFF	TGTGCCACCAGCAGATGGGGGGGATCCTACAATGAGCAGTTCTTC
.	TRBV6-5	TRBD1	TRBJ1-1	CASSSGQGWSEAFF	TGTGCCAGCAGTTCGGGACAGGGATGGTCTGAAGCTTTCTTT
.	TRBV11-2	.	TRBJ2-3	CASSLGPSTDTQYF	TGTGCCAGCAGCTTAGGTCCAAGCACAGATACGCAGTATTTT
.	TRBV14	.	TRBJ1-2	CASSQFVGPYGYTF	TGTGCCAGCAGCCAATTTGTGGGCCCCTATGGCTACACCTTC
.	TRBV19	TRBD1	TRBJ1-5	CASQETGEQPQHF	TGTGCCAGTCAAGAGACAGGGGAGCAGCCCCAGCATTTT
.	TRBV5-4	TRBD1	TRBJ2-2	CASSLVDRGSGELFF	TGTGCCAGCAGCTTGGTGGACAGGGGGTCCGGGGAGCTGTTTTTT
.	TRBV5-4	.	TRBJ1-1	CASSPKGLNTEAFF	TGTGCCAGCAGCCCTAAGGGGTTGAACACTGAAGCTTTCTTT
.	TRBV3-1/TRBV3-2	.	TRBJ1-3	CASSQVAGAGGTGNTIYF	TGTGCCAGCAGCCAGGTCGCGGGGGCTGGGGGGACTGGAAACACCATATATTTT
few	TRBV19	TRBD1	TRBJ1-5	CASSRDRGNQPQHF	TGTGCCAGTAGCCGGGACAGGGGCAATCAGCCCCAGCATTTT
.	TRBV7-6	.	TRBJ2-2	CASSLRDRQNTGELFF	TGTGCCAGCAGCTTAAGAGACAGACAGAACACCGGGGAGCTGTTTTTT
.	TRBV5-1	.	TRBJ1-1	CASSLRGGNTEAFF	TGCGCCAGCAGCTTGAGAGGGGGAAACACTGAAGCTTTCTTT
.	TRBV27	.	TRBJ2-1	CASSTGTWGQFF	TGTGCCAGCAGCACAGGGACCTGGGGGCAGTTCTTC
.	TRBV18	.	TRBJ1-1	CASSPLRVETEAFF	TGTGCCAGCTCACCCTTGCGGGTGGAGACTGAAGCTTTCTTT
.	TRBV5-1	.	TRBJ1-5	CASSEVAGRTQPQHF	TGCGCCAGCAGCGAGGTAGCGGGCAGGACTCAGCCCCAGCATTTT
.	TRBV30	.	TRBJ1-4	CAWSVRQGNEKLFF	TGTGCCTGGAGTGTAAGGCAGGGCAACGAAAAACTGTTTTTT
.	TRBV30	TRBD1	TRBJ1-2	CAWSAPHRGNGYTF	TGTGCCTGGAGTGCCCCCCACAGGGGTAATGGCTACACCTTC
once	TRBV6-5	.	TRBJ1-1	CASSTGGGSREAFF	TGTGCCAGCAGTACCGGGGGTGGGTCTAGGGAAGCTTTCTTT
few	TRBV10-3	TRBD1	TRBJ1-5	CAAQDRVNQPQHF	TGTGCCGCCCAAGACAGGGTCAATCAGCCCCAGCATTTT
.	TRBV7-3	TRBD2	TRBJ2-5	CASGEGGGPGETQYF	TGTGCCAGCGGGGAGGGCGGGGGTCCCGGTGAGACCCAGTACTTC
.	TRBV6-5	.	TRBJ1-6	CASSWGRSDNSPLHF	TGTGCCAGCAGTTGGGGCAGGTCTGATAATTCACCCCTCCACTTT
.	TRBV10-2	TRBD1	TRBJ2-2	CATPSGTVNTGELFF	TGCGCCACCCCGTCCGGGACAGTGAACACCGGGGAGCTGTTTTTT
.	TRBV19	TRBD1	TRBJ1-5	CASRNQGAQGNQPQHF	TGTGCCAGTAGGAACCAGGGGGCGCAGGGCAATCAGCCCCAGCATTTT
.	TRBV7-8	.	TRBJ2-3	CASSSDSNTQYF	TGTGCCAGCAGCTCCGACTCAAACACGCAGTATTTT
.	TRBV30	TRBD2	TRBJ2-7	CAWSVRGVAIAEQYF	TGTGCCTGGAGTGTACGGGGGGTAGCCATCGCCGAGCAGTACTTC
.	TRBV4-1	.	TRBJ1-1	CASSQEEGSTEAFF	TGCGCCAGCAGCCAAGAGGAGGGATCCACTGAAGCTTTCTTT
.	TRBV29-1	TRBD1	TRBJ1-5	CSVETGSGQPQHF	TGCAGCGTTGAGACAGGGTCTGGTCAGCCCCAGCATTTT
.	TRBV6-5	.	TRBJ2-7	CASSYSRRRPREQYF	TGTGCCAGCAGTTACTCGAGACGCAGGCCGCGCGAGCAGTACTTC
.	TRBV12-3/TRBV12-4	.	TRBJ1-2	CASSPPGSPPPF	TGTGCCAGCAGTCCCCCGGGGAGCCCACCCCCTTTC
.	TRBV5-1	.	TRBJ2-2	CASSGRVTGELFF	TGCGCCAGCAGCGGCAGGGTAACCGGGGAGCTGTTTTTT
.	TRBV7-2	.	TRBJ1-6	CASSSGEGVMRNSPLHF	TGTGCCAGCAGCTCAGGGGAGGGGGTAATGAGAAATTCACCCCTCCACTTT
.	TRBV16	TRBD1	TRBJ1-2	CASSHRTGESYTF	TGTGCCAGCAGCCACCGGACAGGGGAGAGCTACACCTTC
once	TRBV6-2/TRBV6-3	.	TRBJ1-4	CASSMGVGLFF	TGTGCCAGCAGTATGGGAGTAGGACTGTTTTTT
.	TRBV7-6	.	TRBJ1-1	CASSPVGPEAFF	TGTGCCAGCAGCCCAGTGGGGCCCGAAGCTTTCTTT
.	TRBV14	.	TRBJ2-5	CASRQNRQKETQYF	TGTGCCAGCAGACAAAACCGACAGAAAGAGACCCAGTACTTC
.	TRBV19	.	TRBJ2-7	CASRPGTLSYEQYF	TGTGCCAGCCGACCCGGGACTCTAAGCTACGAGCAGTACTTC
.	TRBV3-1/TRBV3-2	.	TRBJ1-5	CASSPGQRNQPQHF	TGTGCCAGCAGCCCCGGACAGCGCAATCAGCCCCAGCATTTT
.	TRBV14	TRBD2	TRBJ2-1	CASSFSGGPYNEQFF	TGTGCCAGCAGCTTTAGCGGGGGGCCGTACAATGAGCAGTTCTTC
.	TRBV19	.	TRBJ1-2	CASTPGGYGYTF	TGTGCCAGTACTCCCGGGGGCTATGGCTACACCTTC
.	TRBV6-4	.	TRBJ1-2	CASSDSSGLYGYTF	TGTGCCAGCAGTGACTCGTCAGGCCTCTATGGCTACACCTTC
.	TRBV15	.	TRBJ1-2	CATSRDRDPLGYTF	TGTGCCACCAGCAGAGATCGAGATCCTCTGGGCTACACCTTC
.	TRBV30	.	TRBJ2-7	CAWSQGSHEQYF	TGTGCCTGGAGTCAGGGTTCGCACGAGCAGTACTTC
.	TRBV6-5	.	TRBJ2-6	CASSQTISGANVLTF	TGTGCCAGCAGTCAGACTATCTCTGGGGCCAACGTCCTGACTTTC
.	TRBV7-8	TRBD1	TRBJ2-5	CASSKRAGGETQYF	TGTGCCAGCAGCAAAAGGGCAGGGGGAGAGACCCAGTACTTC